The TCR beta chain under discussion was sequenced for a study of CD8 T cells in Susac syndrome. Study-level results: The study's TCR sequencing and HLA analysis covered a relatively small number of individuals, and the study acknowledged this.

CD8+ and CD4+ T cells taken from blood had their TCR beta sequenced. The authors negatively isolated CD8+ and CD4+ T cells and FACS-enriched TEMRA cells. Germline V gene sequence: CDR1 LGHDT, CDR2 YNNKEL (reference sequence). V was cut by 1 base and J by 2 bases, with 11 bases left in between. The CDR3 has 15 amino acids. After extraction with the RNeasy kit, roughly 0.45 to 1 ug of the RNA was reverse transcribed using random hexamers. Across 54 Vbeta and 13 Jbeta, immunoSEQ multiplex PCR amplified TCR beta CDR3. From the immunoSEQ multiplex PCR reads, TCRdb called clonotypes with MiXCR, one entry per CDR3 protein. Found here are under 550,000 distinct CDR3 sequences, approximately 85% of them singletons; the top ten hold approximately 0.11%. A note on this clonotype: The antigen is undetermined.

This receptor was identified in a human donor with multiple sclerosis. Sequencing was carried out using CD8+ T cells from PBMCs. The chain has TRBV3-1 and TRBJ2-5; D is uncertain. This CDR3 reads CASSQASDPQETQYF. The CDR3 coding sequence is TGTGCCAGCAGCCAAGCGTCAGATCCTCAAGAGACCCAGTACTTC.